The 18 T cell receptor beta chains in this list originate from one sample, sequenced in a study of regulatory T cells in long-lasting Graves disease. For TCR beta, libraries came from iRepertoire HTBI primers and Arm-PCR of CDR3 regions. In TCRdb, the multiplex PCR reads were re-called with MiXCR into one record per CDR3 protein. The data contain some 420,000 distinct CDR3 sequences, roughly 22% of them singletons. Time point given: persistent/refractory GD, antithyroid drugs over 5 years with positive TRAb. Isolated PBMC RNA provided the starting material for the TCR library. Here the sequenced sample was peripheral blood mononuclear cells (PBMCs), taken when the disease was refractory, from a patient treated with antithyroid drugs. These receptor sequences come from a female donor with Graves disease.

At least ten counts were recorded for this clonotype. The V and J genes are TRBV7-9 and TRBJ1-1, with D unresolved. Trimming shortened V by 7 bases and J by 0 bases, and 15 bases separated the two germline ends. From germline, CDR1 is SEHNR and CDR2 FQNEAQ (reference sequence). There are 15 residues in the CDR3. The CDR3 is CASILTSQLNTEAFF. The CDR3 coding sequence is TGTGCCAGCATCCTTACTAGCCAGTTGAACACTGAAGCTTTCTTT.

This clonotype turned up a few times. The chain uses TRBV27 and TRBJ1-5, with D possibly being TRBD1 (6 bases). CDR3 length: 15 amino acids. The germline CDR1 and CDR2 sequences are MNHEY and SMNVEV (reference sequence). Trimming shortened V by 5 bases and J by 7 bases, and 18 bases separated the two germline ends. CDR3 in amino acids: CASSPTYTGPQPQHF. The CDR3 nucleotides read TGTGCCAGCAGTCCTACGTACACAGGGCCCCAGCCCCAGCATTTT.

The table lists this clonotype with a few counts. CDR3 region: CASSQDLAGAGELFF. DNA for the CDR3: TGCGCCAGCAGCCAAGATCTAGCGGGAGCCGGGGAGCTGTTTTTT. The rearrangement links TRBV4-3 to TRBJ2-2; 10 nucleotides align to TRBD2. Losses at the gene ends were 0 bases for V and 6 bases for J; bases not matched to a gene: 1. The length of the CDR3 is 15 residues. The germline V gene encodes CDR1 LGHNA and CDR2 YSLEER.

This chain connects TRBV29-1 to TRBJ1-2; perhaps TRBD1 as D (6 bases). V lost 7 bases and J 4 bases, leaving 16 bases between the germline ends. The CDR3 extends over 13 amino acids. Germline values: CDR1 SQVTM, CDR2 ANQGSEA. The CDR3 sequence is CSAGETESYGYTF. The CDR3 region has the DNA TGCAGCGCAGGGGAGACCGAATCCTATGGCTACACCTTC. Combining the CDR3 with reference TRBV29-1 and TRBJ1-2 gives the whole variable domain SAVISQKPSRDICQRGTSLTIQCQVDSQVTMMFWYRQQPGQSLTLIATANQGSEATYESGFVIDKFPISRPNLTFSTLTVSNMSPEDSSIYLCSAGETESYGYTFGSGTRLTVV.

This clonotype was detected a few times. The chain recombines TRBV6-2 or TRBV6-3 with TRBJ1-4, with D perhaps matching TRBD1 (5 bases). Per the germline V gene, CDR1 is MNHEY and CDR2 is SVGEGT. CDR3 length equals 15 residues. V gave up 4 bases and J gave up 3 bases, with 12 bases separating them. The CDR3 sequence: CASSSSGGANEKLFF. CDR3 in DNA: TGTGCCAGCAGTTCGAGCGGAGGGGCTAATGAAAAACTGTTTTTT.

At least ten counts were recorded for this clonotype. The CDR3 DNA reads as TGCAGCGTTGTGAGCTCCTACGAGCAGTACTTC. Translating it yields CSVVSSYEQYF. The chain links TRBV29-1 to TRBJ2-7; D is uncertain. The CDR3 spans 11 residues. CDR1 is SQVTM, CDR2 ANQGSEA, per germline. Trimming took 4 bases from V and 0 from J, leaving 4 bases between them.

The V call is TRBV28, the J call TRBJ2-7, with D possibly matching TRBD2 (6 bases). This CDR3 is 16 amino acids long. Trimming took 6 bases from V and 2 from J, leaving 20 bases between them. The germline V gene encodes CDR1 MDHEN and CDR2 SYDVKM. Here the CDR3 DNA reads TGTGCCAGCAGCCAAGATCTACCTAGCGAACCCTACGAGCAGTACTTC. It encodes CASSQDLPSEPYEQYF.

This clonotype was recorded many times. In DNA form, the CDR3 reads TGTGCCAGCAGTTCCTTTAAACAGGGGGCTACCACTGAAGCTTTCTTT. Translating gives CASSSFKQGATTEAFF. J is TRBJ1-1 and V is TRBV28; 9 nucleotides align to TRBD1. After removal of 4 bases from V and 4 bases from J, the junction contained 10 bases not matched to a gene. The length of the CDR3 is 16 residues. Germline V lookup: CDR1 MDHEN, CDR2 SYDVKM.

The sample holds many counts of this clonotype. The J gene is TRBJ2-7, the V gene TRBV6-1; a weak D match, TRBD1 (6 bases). The CDR3 runs to 13 residues. Germline assignment: CDR1 MNHNS and CDR2 SASEGT. Trimming stripped 5 bases from V and 4 bases from J, with 12 bases between. The CDR3 sequence is CASSLRTAYEQYF. For the CDR3, the DNA is TGTGCCAGCAGTCTACGGACAGCATACGAGCAGTACTTC.

This clonotype appeared many times. V and J are TRBV7-9 and TRBJ2-2, with 7 nucleotides matching TRBD1. Germline V gene sequence: CDR1 SEHNR, CDR2 FQNEAQ (reference sequence). The CDR3 totals 14 residues. V shed 1 base and J 7 bases; nucleotides not matched to a gene: 3. Here the CDR3 DNA reads TGTGCCAGCAGCTTAGGCAACAGGGGCGGGGAGCTGTTTTTT. Its protein product is CASSLGNRGGELFF.

Many counts were recorded for this clonotype. CDR3 sequence (DNA): TGTGCCACCAGCAGAACCGTCGGACCCCAGCATTTT. This translates into CATSRTVGPQHF. The gene calls are TRBV15 and TRBJ1-5; no clear D. Trimming stripped 2 bases from V and 10 bases from J, with 9 bases between. This CDR3 has 12 residues. CDR1 and CDR2 (germline): LNHNV, YYDKDF (reference sequence).

The V call is TRBV7-9, the J call TRBJ2-7, with 8 bases lining up with TRBD1. Germline CDR1 SEHNR, CDR2 FQNEAQ (reference sequence). The CDR3 contains 13 residues. V shed 5 bases and J 5 bases; nucleotides not matched to a gene: 5. In DNA, the CDR3 is TGTGCCAGCAGCGAAGGACAGGGTAACGAGCAGTACTTC. Its translation is CASSEGQGNEQYF.

This chain joins TRBV29-1 and TRBJ2-2, with D possibly being TRBD2 (5 bases). With 6 bases removed from V and 4 bases from J, the gap between germline ends came to 9 bases. The CDR3 consists of 12 residues. Germline V gene sequence: CDR1 SQVTM, CDR2 ANQGSEA. In DNA, the CDR3 is TGCAGCGTGCGGAGGAGCACCGGGGAGCTGTTTTTT. Protein: CSVRRSTGELFF.

This clonotype was found a few times. This chain joins TRBV30 and TRBJ1-2; D remains ambiguous. CDR1 GTSNPN and CDR2 SVGIG come from the germline V gene (reference sequence). Trimming left V 3 bases short and J 4 bases short, with 12 bases between. The CDR3 loop spans 13 amino acids. The CDR3 region has the DNA TGTGCCTGGAGGAGGCCAGGCGGCTATGGCTACACCTTC. Protein sequence: CAWRRPGGYGYTF.

In its sample, this clonotype was seen many times. The chain has TRBV6-1 and TRBJ2-7; 7 bases agree with TRBD1. The CDR3 spans 13 residues. Germline lookup yields CDR1 MNHNS and CDR2 SASEGT. Unmatched junction bases numbered 8, after V lost 7 bases and J lost 5 bases. Here the CDR3 DNA reads TGTGCCAGCAACAACCGACAGGGCCACGAGCAGTACTTC. It is translated as CASNNRQGHEQYF.

The table lists this clonotype with a few counts. The chain combines TRBV28 with TRBJ1-1; TRBD1 aligns across 8 bases. This CDR3 is 20 amino acids long. The trim removed 7 bases at V and 11 bases at J, leaving 33 bases unmatched. Germline CDR1 is MDHEN and CDR2 is SYDVKM. In DNA, the CDR3 is TGTGCCAGCATGCTACTGGAGGGGGACAGGCCTTTTATCGTTGGGATTGATGCTTTCTTT. Translation: CASMLLEGDRPFIVGIDAFF.

Only a few counts were recorded for this clonotype. The chain uses TRBV5-1 and TRBJ1-6, with 8 bases that match TRBD1. There are 16 residues in the CDR3. V dropped 0 bases and J dropped 9; count of bases not matched to a gene: 8. CDR1 is SGHRS and CDR2 is YFSETQ in the germline V gene. CDR3 sequence (DNA): TGCGCCAGCAGCTTGGGGACAGGGATATTTGGTTCACCCCTCCACTTT. The encoded protein is CASSLGTGIFGSPLHF.

The sample holds many counts of this clonotype. The chain joins TRBV24-1 to TRBJ1-5; 7 bases fit TRBD1. Germline V gene data show CDR1 as KGHDR and CDR2 as SFDVKD. The CDR3 is 14 amino acids. The J segment lost 10 bases and the V segment lost 9 bases, leaving 14 bases of the junction unmatched. DNA for the CDR3: TGTGCCACCGACCAAGGGACAGCAGGTCAACCCCAGCATTTT. Its protein is CATDQGTAGQPQHF.